This T cell receptor beta chain was retrieved from a study of T cells in Graves' hyperthyroidism and ophthalmopathy. Findings and caveats of the study: Using 13 V-J features, a model discriminated ophthalmopathy from stable hyperthyroidism.

CDR1 SGHTA and CDR2 FQGNSA come from the germline V gene. The CDR3 loop spans 16 amino acids. Trimming shortened V by 1 base and J by 2 bases, and 15 bases separated the two germline ends. The investigators amplified TCR beta CDR3 regions from RNA transcripts. The TCR CDR3 first-round RT-PCR relied on the HTBI primer set. MiXCR was run by TCRdb on the multiplex PCR reads, yielding one entry per CDR3 protein. The sample includes some 400,000 distinct CDR3 sequences, 15% to 20% of them seen just once. This clonotype was observed a few times. Its antigen is still unknown. Stable disease denoted Graves' hyperthyroidism without ophthalmopathy progression within 18 months.

The TCR originated in a woman younger than 30 with Graves' hyperthyroidism. Sequencing input: blood. The V call is TRBV7-2, the J call TRBJ2-7; D might be TRBD1 (6 bases). The CDR3, as DNA: TGTGCCAGCAGCTTAGGCGCAGGGGTTTCAGCCTACGAGCAGTACTTC. Translated, it gives CASSLGAGVSAYEQYF. The full variable domain, completed using reference TRBV7-2 and TRBJ2-7, is GAGVSQSPSNKVTEKGKDVELRCDPISGHTALYWYRQSLGQGLEFLIYFQGNSAPDKSGLPSDRFSAERTGGSVSTLTIQRTQQEDSAVYLCASSLGAGVSAYEQYFGPGTRLTVT.